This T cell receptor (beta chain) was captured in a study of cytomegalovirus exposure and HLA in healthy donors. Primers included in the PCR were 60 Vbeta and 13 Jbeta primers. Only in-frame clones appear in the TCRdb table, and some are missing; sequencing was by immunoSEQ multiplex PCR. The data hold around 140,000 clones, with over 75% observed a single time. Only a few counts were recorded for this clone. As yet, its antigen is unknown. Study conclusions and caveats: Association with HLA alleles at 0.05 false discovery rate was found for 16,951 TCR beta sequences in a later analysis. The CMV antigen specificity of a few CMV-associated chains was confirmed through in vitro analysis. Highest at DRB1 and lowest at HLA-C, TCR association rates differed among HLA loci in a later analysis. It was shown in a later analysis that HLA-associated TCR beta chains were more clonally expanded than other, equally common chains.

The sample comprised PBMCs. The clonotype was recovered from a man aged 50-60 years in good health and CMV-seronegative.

The CDR3 DNA sequence: TGTGCCAGCAGTGACTCAGGACTAGCGGGGCGTTCCTACGAGCAGTACTTC. It codes for CASSDSGLAGRSYEQYF. The rearrangement joins TRBV25-1 to TRBJ2-7; 12 bases are a match to TRBD2. This CDR3 spans 17 amino acids. Per the germline V gene, CDR1 is MGHDK and CDR2 is SYGVNS. V gave up 3 bases and J gave up 1 base; unmatched junction bases: 7.